Shown below are 7 T cell receptor beta chains from a single sample sequenced in a study of chemoradiotherapy in HPV16-positive cancers (dated by TCRdb to the early 2020s). Libraries were built with the immunoSEQ multiplex PCR assay. TCRdb's version of the immuneACCESS table is confined to in-frame rearrangements and falls short of the full clone set. An unresolved V gene accounts for under half of the shortfall where checked; the remainder is of unknown origin. The sample contains approximately 10,000 clones, roughly four fifths of them found a single time. The ten largest clones represent around 3% of the sample. Sequenced here: blood, sampled from a patient who underwent chemoradiotherapy. Receptors were obtained from a human donor with HPV-associated anogenital cancer.

This clone was seen only once. The rearrangement joins TRBV7-8 to TRBJ2-7, with D unclear. Germline values: CDR1 SGHVS, CDR2 FQNEAQ. The ends were cut back, 5 bases at V and 6 bases at J, with 8 bases in the middle. This CDR3 is 11 amino acids long. The CDR3 coding sequence is TGTGCCAGCAGCGCAGGTCCCGAGCAGTACTTC. As protein: CASSAGPEQYF.

V gene TRBV11-1 combines with J gene TRBJ1-1; possibly TRBD1 for D (5 bases). The CDR3 runs to 15 residues. Germline CDR1 SGHAT, CDR2 FQDESV (reference sequence). V was cut by 0 bases and J by 4 bases, with 12 bases left in between. Written as DNA, the CDR3 is TGTGCCAGCAGCTTAGCGCCAGGGCCGAGCACTGAAGCTTTCTTT. Translated, it gives CASSLAPGPSTEAFF.

This chain uses TRBV6-6 with TRBJ2-7; D is ambiguous. Germline V gene data show CDR1 as MNHNY and CDR2 as SVGAGI (reference sequence). Trimming pared 0 bases from V and 3 bases from J, leaving 6 bases between. CDR3 length: 13 residues. The CDR3: CASSYSWVYEQYF. CDR3 nucleotide sequence: TGTGCCAGCAGTTACTCGTGGGTCTACGAGCAGTACTTC.

The chain uses TRBV4-2 and TRBJ2-7, with D maybe TRBD2 (6 bases). Germline V gene data show CDR1 as LGHNA and CDR2 as YNFKEQ. The CDR3 length is 13 residues. Trimming pared 2 bases from V and 6 bases from J, leaving 11 bases between. CDR3: CASSQLRGGEQYF. The CDR3 DNA reads as TGTGCCAGCAGCCAATTGAGGGGAGGCGAGCAGTACTTC.

Only a few counts were recorded for this clone. The chain's CDR3 is CASSSGQAFEQPQHF. CDR3 nucleotides: TGTGCCAGCAGCTCGGGACAGGCGTTCGAACAGCCCCAGCATTTT. The chain joins TRBV7-2 to TRBJ1-5; 8 bases align to TRBD1. This CDR3 has 15 residues. V was pared by 4 bases and J by 7 bases, with 9 bases of the junction left unmatched. Germline CDR1 reads SGHTA; CDR2 reads FQGNSA.

This clone has only one observation. CDR3 sequence (DNA): TGTGCCAGCAGTTTAACGCAGGGGCCCTACGAGCAGTACTTC. It specifies CASSLTQGPYEQYF. V and J are TRBV27 and TRBJ2-7; a possible D gene is TRBD1 (6 bases). The germline gives CDR1 MNHEY, CDR2 SMNVEV (reference sequence). The CDR3 totals 14 residues. Trimming left V 2 bases short and J 2 bases short, with 10 bases between.

The genes are TRBV7-9 and TRBJ2-7; 10 bases match TRBD1. V trimming: 5 bases; J trimming: 1 base; junction bases outside the gene matches: 14. CDR1 is SEHNR, CDR2 FQNEAQ, per germline (reference sequence). The CDR3 has 18 amino acids. CDR3 amino acids: CASSPGQGGIRRSYEQYF. The CDR3 coding sequence is TGTGCCAGCAGCCCTGGACAGGGGGGTATAAGGAGGTCCTACGAGCAGTACTTC.